A single sample gave rise to the 13 T cell receptor beta chains below, sequenced in a study of T cells after yellow fever vaccination. TCRdb re-derived calls from the 5' RACE reads in MiXCR, one entry per CDR3 protein. The sample records approximately 300,000 distinct CDR3 sequences, 9.5% to 12% being singletons. The sample in question was CD4+ T cells sorted from PBMCs, obtained 45 days after the yellow fever booster vaccination. Every receptor here comes from a man in his late teens or twenties who received the YFV17D yellow fever vaccine.

This clonotype has just a few counts. The chain combines TRBV7-2 with TRBJ1-5; unclear D gene. V lost 5 bases and J lost 1, with 3 bases in between. The CDR3 spans 12 residues. Germline V gene lookup returns CDR1 SGHTA and CDR2 FQGNSA. CDR3 in DNA: TGTGCCAGCAGCGCGAGCAATCAGCCCCAGCATTTT. Translation gives CASSASNQPQHF.

This chain links TRBV7-2 with TRBJ2-1; D may correspond to TRBD1 or TRBD2 (5 bases each). Germline CDR1 and CDR2: SGHTA and FQGNSA. V was clipped by 2 bases and J by 7 bases, with 9 bases between them. This CDR3 comprises 13 residues. The CDR3, as DNA: TGTGCCAGCAGCTTATTTGGGGGTAATGAGCAGTTCTTC. Translation: CASSLFGGNEQFF.

This clonotype has only a few counts. V is TRBV6-5 and J is TRBJ1-1; 10 positions match TRBD1. The CDR3 length is 15 residues. With V trimmed by 4 bases and J by 5 bases, 7 bases remained unmatched. Germline V gives CDR1 MNHEY, CDR2 SVGAGI. The CDR3 region is CASSSAGQGWTEAFF. The CDR3 DNA follows: TGTGCCAGCAGTTCAGCGGGACAGGGGTGGACTGAAGCTTTCTTT.

This clonotype was counted between two and nine times. V is TRBV5-4 and J is TRBJ2-2; 16 positions agree with TRBD2. The CDR3 length is 18 residues. CDR1 is SGHNT and CDR2 is YYREEE in the germline V gene (reference sequence). The ends lost 5 bases at V and 5 bases at J; junction bases unmatched: 9. In DNA form, the CDR3 reads TGTGCCAGCAGGGCCGGGACTAGCGGGGGGGCCGGGACCGGGGAGCTGTTTTTT. It is translated as CASRAGTSGGAGTGELFF.

The rearrangement links TRBV5-1 to TRBJ2-3; a weak D match, TRBD1 (6 bases). The CDR3 loop spans 13 amino acids. V dropped 4 bases and J dropped 6 bases, with 12 bases sitting between them. The germline CDR1 and CDR2 sequences are SGHRS and YFSETQ. This CDR3 is CASSKHRVDTQYF. The CDR3 DNA reads as TGCGCCAGCAGCAAACACAGGGTTGATACGCAGTATTTT.

The rearrangement uses TRBV30 and TRBJ1-1; maybe TRBD1 (6 bases). Germline assignment: CDR1 GTSNPN and CDR2 SVGIG (reference sequence). The CDR3 runs to 15 residues. Trimming cost V 3 bases and J 0 bases, with 14 bases left between them. CDR3 in DNA: TGTGCCTGGAGCCCGGAGTACAGGGTGAACACTGAAGCTTTCTTT. It codes for CAWSPEYRVNTEAFF.

The chain carries TRBV4-1 and TRBJ1-5; TRBD1 agrees at 7 bases. V gave up 3 bases and J gave up 0 bases; unmatched junction bases: 5. From germline, CDR1 is MGHRA and CDR2 YSYEKL. CDR3 length equals 16 residues. This CDR3 reads CASSQGRGISNQPQHF. DNA for the CDR3: TGCGCCAGCAGCCAGGGCAGGGGGATTAGCAATCAGCCCCAGCATTTT.

The chain joins TRBV7-8 to TRBJ1-3; a weak D match, TRBD1 (5 bases). V was clipped by 1 base and J by 4 bases, with 29 bases between them. This CDR3 has 21 residues. CDR1 is SGHVS, CDR2 FQNEAQ, per germline. CDR3 loop: CASSLVLIRGFGGHSGNTIYF. As DNA, the CDR3 is TGTGCCAGCAGCTTAGTCCTTATCCGGGGGTTTGGCGGTCATTCAGGAAACACCATATATTTT.

This clonotype was detected only a few times. CDR3 protein: CSARDWAETSTDTQYF. The CDR3 DNA sequence: TGCAGTGCTAGAGATTGGGCGGAAACTAGCACAGATACGCAGTATTTT. V usage is TRBV20-1 and J usage is TRBJ2-3; unclear D gene. The CDR3 covers 16 residues. The ends were cut back, 0 bases at V and 0 bases at J, with 13 bases in the middle. Germline V gene sequence: CDR1 DFQATT, CDR2 SNEGSKA (reference sequence).

This clonotype has more than one count but fewer than ten. The V and J genes are TRBV6-5 and TRBJ1-6, with D unresolved. Germline CDR1 MNHEY, CDR2 SVGAGI. The CDR3 runs to 14 residues. V was clipped by 2 bases and J by 11 bases, with 13 bases between them. CDR3 DNA sequence: TGTGCCAGCAGTTACCGGGCCCTGGGGACACCCCTCCACTTT. Translated, it gives CASSYRALGTPLHF.

This clonotype was detected a few times. The chain combines TRBV5-6 with TRBJ1-2; D remains unclear. Trimming stripped 1 base from V and 6 bases from J, with 7 bases between. CDR3 length: 12 amino acids. CDR1 and CDR2 (germline): SGHDT, YYEEEE. In DNA, the CDR3 is TGTGCCAGCAGCTTGAACAGAAATGGCTACACCTTC. Translation: CASSLNRNGYTF.

This chain uses TRBV27 with TRBJ2-5; D possibly uses TRBD1 or TRBD2 (6 bases each). Germline loops: CDR1 MNHEY, CDR2 SMNVEV (reference sequence). The V end lost 7 bases, the J end lost 7 bases, and 16 bases lay between the germline ends. This CDR3 has 13 amino acids. This CDR3 reads CASKAGGRGTQYF. The DNA of the CDR3 is TGTGCCAGCAAGGCCGGGGGCCGAGGGACCCAGTACTTC.

A note on this clonotype: Germline and junction disagree at one end, which may indicate a read error. The rearrangement links TRBV7-2 to TRBJ2-5; unclear D gene. The CDR3 covers 12 residues. Germline values: CDR1 SGHTA, CDR2 FQGNSA. The CDR3 reads CASRLGRETQYF. CDR3 DNA sequence: TGTGCCAGCAGGTTAGGCAGGGAGACCCAGTACTTC.